Listed here is a single T cell receptor beta chain. No antigen is known for it. Base qualities are missing; no much larger clone stands one base away. The source of the sample is a study of blood T cell repertoires in COVID-19 (dated by TCRdb to about 2020). As for the study more broadly: Samples from collaborators originated in the United States, Italy and Spain and spanned both the acute and convalescent phases of COVID-19. The material from the prospective study consisted of cDNA or gDNA derived from T cells, B-cell-depleted T cells, or PBMCs. The dataset comprised deeply sampled blood TCRbeta repertoires from subjects exposed to, actively infected with, or recovered from COVID-19. The repertoires were released in a freely available public database meant as a resource for research on the immune response to SARS-CoV-2. The samples were drawn from the first 160 participants of the ongoing ImmuneRACE study and from about 1,200 subjects provided by 6 global collaborators. Nearly every sample came with metadata listing a de-identified subject ID, COVID-19 status, age in years and sex. HLA class I and class II types, where available, came from metadata supplied by the sample provider rather than from assay-based typing.

CDR1 and CDR2, per the germline V gene (reference sequence), are LNHDA and SQIVND. V was cut back by 10 bases and J by 6 bases, leaving a gap of 24 bases between them. From the cysteine up to the phenylalanine, the CDR3 has a length of 15 residues. Left in the record is the CDR3 DNA by itself, 45 bases read in frame from the first base. On the study overall, not on this receptor specifically: The quantity of clinical and demographic metadata differed by source and by participant and was supplied without curation.

The immunoSEQ Assay, a bias-controlled multiplex PCR, was used to amplify TCRbeta CDR3 regions from genomic DNA. For the original study's pipeline: Within the assay, amplification of reference gene primers was used to estimate how many nucleated cells each sample contained. To quantify the absolute abundance of each unique TCRbeta CDR3 rearrangement, sequence reads were collapsed and filtered. For each sample, productive Simpson clonality was calculated by taking the square root of Simpson's diversity index across productive rearrangements. In TCRdb, the immuneACCESS table is reduced to in-frame sequences with V and J assigned. These tables do not hold every clone; where another copy was compared, an unresolved V gene accounts for under half, and the others remain unexplained. The DNA gave D and trimming, while V, J and clone size come from that table. In all, the sample holds 60,000 to 85,000 clones, and about 85% of those were seen once. Approximately 10% of the sample belongs to the ten largest clones.

One collaborating source in Seattle enrolled patients while the patients were actively infected and followed the patients over time throughout the course of disease. Each collaborating institution followed its own protocols to collect whole blood in K2EDTA tubes. For TCRbeta analysis, collaborator samples were shipped as frozen whole blood, as isolated PBMCs, or as DNA extracted from either sample type. The chain links TRBV19 with TRBJ1-2, with the D segment identity uncertain. Sequenced input: peripheral blood. This TCR was sampled from a man aged 60 to 75 with COVID-19, enrolled during active disease. The DNA sequence is TGTGCCACCAGAGGGAGACTACCTTTAATTGATGGCTACACCTTC. Its product reads: CATRGRLPLIDGYTF.